Sequencing of this T cell receptor (beta chain) was carried out in a study of blood T cell repertoires in COVID-19. Looking at the study overall: COVID-19 samples from acute and convalescent phases originated in the United States, Italy and Spain. PBMCs, B-cell-depleted T cells, or T cells provided the cDNA or gDNA that made up the material.

In the authors' methods: Nucleated cell number was recorded as an estimate derived from reference gene primer amplification. Some clones are missing from TCRdb's copy, which holds only in-frame ones; the method was immunoSEQ multiplex PCR. The DNA was the basis for D and trimming; V, J and clone size are from that table. The table includes 100,000 to 150,000 clones, about 88% detected once. This clone was counted between two and nine times. V lost 7 bases to trimming and J lost 8 bases, with 23 bases between them. The CDR3 consists of 15 residues. Germline CDR1 is SNHLY and CDR2 is FYNNEI. The sequence came from a woman aged 80 or over with acute or convalescent COVID-19. The chain is built from TRBV2 and TRBJ1-2, with D possibly TRBD1 on 6 matching bases. The sequenced material came from peripheral blood. The CDR3 is CASTTKGQPGGGYTF. The CDR3 DNA reads as TGTGCCAGCACTACAAAAGGACAGCCCGGTGGGGGCTACACCTTC.